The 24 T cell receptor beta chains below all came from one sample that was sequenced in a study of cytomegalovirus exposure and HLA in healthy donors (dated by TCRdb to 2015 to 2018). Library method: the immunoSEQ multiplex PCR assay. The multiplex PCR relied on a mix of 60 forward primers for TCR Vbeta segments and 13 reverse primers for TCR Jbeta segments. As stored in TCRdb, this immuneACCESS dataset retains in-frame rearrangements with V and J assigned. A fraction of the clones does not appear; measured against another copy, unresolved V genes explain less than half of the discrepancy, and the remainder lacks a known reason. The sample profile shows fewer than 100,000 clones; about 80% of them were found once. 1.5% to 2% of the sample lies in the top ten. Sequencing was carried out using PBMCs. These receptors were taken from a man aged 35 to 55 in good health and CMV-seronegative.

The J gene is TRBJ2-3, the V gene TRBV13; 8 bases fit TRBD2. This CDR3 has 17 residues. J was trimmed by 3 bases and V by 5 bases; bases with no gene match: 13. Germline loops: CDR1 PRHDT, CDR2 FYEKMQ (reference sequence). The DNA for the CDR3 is TGTGCCAGCAGCCAGATCGGAGGACTAGCCACTACAGATACGCAGTATTTT. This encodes CASSQIGGLATTDTQYF.

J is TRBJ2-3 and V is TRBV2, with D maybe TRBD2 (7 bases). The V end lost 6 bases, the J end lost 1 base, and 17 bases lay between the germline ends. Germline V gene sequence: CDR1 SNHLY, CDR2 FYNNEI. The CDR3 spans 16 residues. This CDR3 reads CASRGTGGSGTDTQYF. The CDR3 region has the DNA TGTGCCAGCAGGGGGACGGGGGGCTCTGGCACAGATACGCAGTATTTT.

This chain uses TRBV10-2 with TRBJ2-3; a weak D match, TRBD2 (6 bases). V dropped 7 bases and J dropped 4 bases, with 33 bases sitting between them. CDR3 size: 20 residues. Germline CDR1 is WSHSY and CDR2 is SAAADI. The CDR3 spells CASTASGYYREPLRSDTQYF. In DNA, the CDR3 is TGCGCCAGCACCGCATCGGGGTACTACCGGGAGCCCCTCCGTTCAGATACGCAGTATTTT.

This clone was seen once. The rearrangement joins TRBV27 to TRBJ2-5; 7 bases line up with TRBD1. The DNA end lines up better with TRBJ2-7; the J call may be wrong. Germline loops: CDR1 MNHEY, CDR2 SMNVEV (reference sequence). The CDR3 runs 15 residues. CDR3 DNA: TGTGCCAGCAGTCCCTCAGGGGGTGGCTACTACGAGCAGTACTTC. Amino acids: CASSPSGGGYYEQYF.

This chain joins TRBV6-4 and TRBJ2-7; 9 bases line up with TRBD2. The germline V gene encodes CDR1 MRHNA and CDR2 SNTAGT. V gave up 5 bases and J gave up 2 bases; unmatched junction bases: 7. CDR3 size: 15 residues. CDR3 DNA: TGTGCCAGCAGTCTATCTAGCGGGGAGACCTACGAGCAGTACTTC. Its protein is CASSLSSGETYEQYF.

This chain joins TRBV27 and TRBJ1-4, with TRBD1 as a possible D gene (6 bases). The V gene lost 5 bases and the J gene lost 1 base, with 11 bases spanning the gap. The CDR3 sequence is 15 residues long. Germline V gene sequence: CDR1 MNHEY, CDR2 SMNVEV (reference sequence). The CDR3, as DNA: TGTGCCAGCAGTCCATACAGGGTAACTAATGAAAAACTGTTTTTT. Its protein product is CASSPYRVTNEKLFF.

CDR3 in amino acids: CASSWTETDYGYTF. In DNA, the CDR3 is TGTGCCAGCAGTTGGACCGAGACAGACTATGGCTACACCTTC. The V gene is TRBV28, the J gene TRBJ1-2; tentatively, D is TRBD1 (5 bases). Germline loops: CDR1 MDHEN, CDR2 SYDVKM. Trimming removed 4 bases at V and 3 bases at J, with 12 bases between. The CDR3 runs to 14 residues.

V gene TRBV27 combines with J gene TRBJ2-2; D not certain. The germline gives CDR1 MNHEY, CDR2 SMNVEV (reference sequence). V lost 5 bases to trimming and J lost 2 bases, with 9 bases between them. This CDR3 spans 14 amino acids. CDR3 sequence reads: CASSSLDNTGELFF. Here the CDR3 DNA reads TGTGCCAGCAGTAGTCTAGATAACACCGGGGAGCTGTTTTTT.

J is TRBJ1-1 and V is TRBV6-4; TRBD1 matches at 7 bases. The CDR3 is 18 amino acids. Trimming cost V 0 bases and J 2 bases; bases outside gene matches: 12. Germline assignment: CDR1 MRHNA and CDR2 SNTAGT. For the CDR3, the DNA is TGTGCCAGCAGTGACTCGAGCGACAGGGCGATTGGAAACACTGAAGCTTTCTTT. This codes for CASSDSSDRAIGNTEAFF.

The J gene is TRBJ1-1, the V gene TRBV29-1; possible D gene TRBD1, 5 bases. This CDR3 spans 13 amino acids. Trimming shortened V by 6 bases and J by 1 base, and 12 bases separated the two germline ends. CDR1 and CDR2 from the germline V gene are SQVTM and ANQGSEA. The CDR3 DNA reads TGCAGCGTCCTCGGCGGGGGGAACACTGAAGCTTTCTTT. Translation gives CSVLGGGNTEAFF.

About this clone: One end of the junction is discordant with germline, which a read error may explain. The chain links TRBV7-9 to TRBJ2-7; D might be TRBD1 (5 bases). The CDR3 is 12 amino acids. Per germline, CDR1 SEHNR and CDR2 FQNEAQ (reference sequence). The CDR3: CSSSLTAYEQYF. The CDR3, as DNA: TGTTCCAGCAGCTTGACAGCCTACGAGCAGTACTTC.

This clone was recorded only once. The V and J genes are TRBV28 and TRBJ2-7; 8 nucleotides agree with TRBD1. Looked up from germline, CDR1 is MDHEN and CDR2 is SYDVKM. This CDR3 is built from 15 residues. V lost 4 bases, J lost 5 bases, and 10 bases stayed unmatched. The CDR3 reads CASSSSWTGSHEQYF. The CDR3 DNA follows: TGTGCCAGCAGTTCCTCGTGGACAGGGTCCCACGAGCAGTACTTC.

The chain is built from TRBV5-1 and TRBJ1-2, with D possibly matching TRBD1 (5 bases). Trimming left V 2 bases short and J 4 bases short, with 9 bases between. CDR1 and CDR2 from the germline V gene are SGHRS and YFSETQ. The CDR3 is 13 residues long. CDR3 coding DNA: TGCGCCAGCAGCTTCGGAACAGGCTATGGCTACACCTTC. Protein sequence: CASSFGTGYGYTF.

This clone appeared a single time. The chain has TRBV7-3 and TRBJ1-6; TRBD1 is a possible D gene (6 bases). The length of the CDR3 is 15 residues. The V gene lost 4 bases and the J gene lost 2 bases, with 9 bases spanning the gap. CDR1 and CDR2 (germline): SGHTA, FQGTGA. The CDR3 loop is CASSSAGAYNSPLHF. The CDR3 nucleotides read TGTGCCAGCAGCTCCGCAGGGGCCTATAATTCACCCCTCCACTTT.

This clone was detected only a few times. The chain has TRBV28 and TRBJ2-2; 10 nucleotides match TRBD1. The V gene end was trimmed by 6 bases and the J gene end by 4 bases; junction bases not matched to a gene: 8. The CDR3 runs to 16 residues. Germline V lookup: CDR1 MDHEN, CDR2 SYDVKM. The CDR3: CASRSPGTGATGELFF. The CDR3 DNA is TGTGCCAGCAGAAGTCCCGGGACAGGGGCCACCGGGGAGCTGTTTTTT.

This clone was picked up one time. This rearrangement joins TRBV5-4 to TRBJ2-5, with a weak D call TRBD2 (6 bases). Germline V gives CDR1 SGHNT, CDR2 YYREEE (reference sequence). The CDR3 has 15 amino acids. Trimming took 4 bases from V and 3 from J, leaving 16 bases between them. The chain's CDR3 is CASSLEGLREETQYF. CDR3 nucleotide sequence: TGTGCCAGCAGCCTCGAGGGACTCCGGGAAGAGACCCAGTACTTC.

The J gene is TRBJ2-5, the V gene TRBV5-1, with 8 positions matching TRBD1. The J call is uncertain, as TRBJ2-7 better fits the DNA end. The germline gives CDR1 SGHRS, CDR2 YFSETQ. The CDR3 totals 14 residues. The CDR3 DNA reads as TGCGCCAGCAGGCCCGGACAGGGAATGGGCGAGCAGTACTTC. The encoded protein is CASRPGQGMGEQYF.

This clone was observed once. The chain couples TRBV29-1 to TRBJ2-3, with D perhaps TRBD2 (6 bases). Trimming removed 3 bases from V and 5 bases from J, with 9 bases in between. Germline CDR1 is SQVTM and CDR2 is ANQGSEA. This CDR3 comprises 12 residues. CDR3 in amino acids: CSVDDGGDTQYF. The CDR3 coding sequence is TGCAGCGTTGATGACGGGGGAGATACGCAGTATTTT.

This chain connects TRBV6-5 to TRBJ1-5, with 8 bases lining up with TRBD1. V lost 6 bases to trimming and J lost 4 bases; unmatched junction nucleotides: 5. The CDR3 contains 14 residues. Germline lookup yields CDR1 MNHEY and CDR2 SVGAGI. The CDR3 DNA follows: TGTGCCAGCAGAAAAGGACAGGGAAATCAGCCCCAGCATTTT. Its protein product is CASRKGQGNQPQHF.

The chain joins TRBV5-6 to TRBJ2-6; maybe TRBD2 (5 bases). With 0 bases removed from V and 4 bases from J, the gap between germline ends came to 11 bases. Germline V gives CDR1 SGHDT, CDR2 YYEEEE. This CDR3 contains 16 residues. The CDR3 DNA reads TGTGCCAGCAGCTTGGCCTTGAGGGTGGGGGCCAACGTCCTGACTTTC. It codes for CASSLALRVGANVLTF.

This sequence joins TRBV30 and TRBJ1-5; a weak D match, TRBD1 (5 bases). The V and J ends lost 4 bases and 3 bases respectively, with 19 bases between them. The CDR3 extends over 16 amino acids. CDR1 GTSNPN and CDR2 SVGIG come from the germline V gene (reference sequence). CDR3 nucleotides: TGTGCCTGGAATTCATTCGGGGGGGGGAACAATCAGCCCCAGCATTTT. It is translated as CAWNSFGGGNNQPQHF.

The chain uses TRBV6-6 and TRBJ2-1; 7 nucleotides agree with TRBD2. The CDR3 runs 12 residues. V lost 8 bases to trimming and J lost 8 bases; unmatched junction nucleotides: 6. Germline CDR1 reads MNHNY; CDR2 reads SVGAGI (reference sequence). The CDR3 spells CASGREFDEQFF. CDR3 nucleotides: TGTGCCAGCGGGCGGGAGTTCGATGAGCAGTTCTTC.

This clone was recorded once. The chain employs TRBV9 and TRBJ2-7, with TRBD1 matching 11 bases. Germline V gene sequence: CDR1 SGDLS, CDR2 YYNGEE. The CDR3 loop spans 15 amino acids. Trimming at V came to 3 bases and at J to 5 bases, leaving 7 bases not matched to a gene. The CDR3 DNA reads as TGTGCCAGCAGCGAGGGGGACAGGGGGTTAGACGAGCAGTACTTC. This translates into CASSEGDRGLDEQYF.

The CDR3 coding sequence is TGTGCCAGCCGCTACGCCTCCTACGAGCAGTACTTC. The encoded protein is CASRYASYEQYF. The chain is built from TRBV6-1 and TRBJ2-7, with D uncertain. V gave up 8 bases and J gave up 0 bases, with 8 bases separating them. Germline CDR1 MNHNS, CDR2 SASEGT. The CDR3 sequence is 12 residues long.